The rows below give T cell receptor beta chains drawn from one sample of a study of blood T cell repertoires in COVID-19. Method: immunoSEQ multiplex PCR; TCRdb's copy keeps in-frame clones and lacks some. The sample lists about 200,000 clones, roughly 90% occurring once. The sequenced sample was peripheral blood. These receptor sequences come from a woman between 65 and 79 years old with acute or convalescent COVID-19. Both conserved end residues are part of each CDR3. Fields, in order: clone size, J gene, V gene, D gene, CDR3 DNA, CDR3 protein. The D gene is left open where the match is weak. Clone size is given for some rows only: seen once, a few or many times, or a class if the clone is expanded.

size: NA
J: TRBJ2-7
V: TRBV7-2
D: TRBD2
DNA: TGTGCCAGCAGCTTAGGTAGCGGGGCCCCCTACGAGCAGTACTTC
CDR3: CASSLGSGAPYEQYF

size: NA
J: TRBJ2-7
V: TRBV11-3
D: TRBD1
DNA: TGTGCCAGCAGCTTAGCCCGGACAGGGTTTTACGAGCAGTACTTC
CDR3: CASSLARTGFYEQYF

size: NA
J: TRBJ2-7
V: TRBV7-2
D: TRBD2
DNA: TGTGCCAGCAGCTTAGGGGCTAGCGGTCCCTACGAGCAGTACTTC
CDR3: CASSLGASGPYEQYF

size: few
J: TRBJ2-7
V: TRBV27
D: NA
DNA: TGTGCCAGCAGTTCCCTCTACGAGCAGTACTTC
CDR3: CASSSLYEQYF

size: NA
J: TRBJ2-1
V: TRBV5-1
D: TRBD2
DNA: TGCGCCAGCAGCAGCAGGACTAGCGGGACTAACAATGAGCAGTTCTTC
CDR3: CASSSRTSGTNNEQFF

size: few
J: TRBJ2-7
V: TRBV3-1/TRBV3-2
D: NA
DNA: TGTGCCAGCAGCCAACTAACGGGTACCTACGAGCAGTACTTC
CDR3: CASSQLTGTYEQYF

size: NA
J: TRBJ1-1
V: TRBV5-6
D: NA
DNA: TGTGCCAGCAGCTACAGGCGGGGCATGAACACTGAAGCTTTCTTT
CDR3: CASSYRRGMNTEAFF

size: NA
J: TRBJ2-7
V: TRBV20-1
D: NA
DNA: TGCAGTGCTAGTAGGAGTCGCAGTTACGAGCAGTACTTC
CDR3: CSASRSRSYEQYF

size: NA
J: TRBJ1-1
V: TRBV6-5
D: TRBD1
DNA: TGTGCCAGCAGTTCCGGGACAGGATGGTCTGAAGCTTTCTTT
CDR3: CASSSGTGWSEAFF

size: few
J: TRBJ1-1
V: TRBV29-1
D: NA
DNA: TGCAGCGTAAGACCGGGACAAGACTTCGAAGCTTTCTTT
CDR3: CSVRPGQDFEAFF

size: once
J: TRBJ2-1
V: TRBV5-8
D: TRBD2
DNA: TGTGCCAGCAGCTCTATCACTAGCGAGGTTTTCTACAATGAGCAGTTCTTC
CDR3: CASSSITSEVFYNEQFF

size: NA
J: TRBJ2-3
V: TRBV7-9
D: TRBD1
DNA: TGTGCCAGCAGCTTAGTGGGACAGAACACAGATACGCAGTATTTT
CDR3: CASSLVGQNTDTQYF

size: NA
J: TRBJ2-7
V: TRBV12-3/TRBV12-4
D: NA
DNA: TGTGCCAGCAAACGGGACACAGGCAACGAGCAGTACTTC
CDR3: CASKRDTGNEQYF

size: once
J: TRBJ2-1
V: TRBV6-5
D: TRBD2
DNA: TGTGCCAGCAGTCTTTCTAGCGGGGGGGCTTATGAGCAGTTCTTC
CDR3: CASSLSSGGAYEQFF

size: once
J: TRBJ2-7
V: TRBV6-5
D: NA
DNA: TGTGCCAGCAGTTACGGGGCCGGTGGAACCTACGAGCAGTACTTC
CDR3: CASSYGAGGTYEQYF

size: NA
J: TRBJ1-1
V: TRBV29-1
D: TRBD1
DNA: TGCAGCGCCCGGGACAGTCATGTTGAAGCTTTCTTT
CDR3: CSARDSHVEAFF

size: NA
J: TRBJ2-3
V: TRBV19
D: TRBD1
DNA: TGTGCCAGTAGTATAGGACAGGGGGGGAGCACAGATACGCAGTATTTT
CDR3: CASSIGQGGSTDTQYF

size: NA
J: TRBJ2-1
V: TRBV5-4
D: TRBD2
DNA: TGTGCCAGCAGCTTGCAGCGGGGAGGCTCCTACAATGAGCAGTTCTTC
CDR3: CASSLQRGGSYNEQFF

size: NA
J: TRBJ2-3
V: TRBV11-2
D: TRBD2
DNA: TGTGCCAGCAGCCCCGGGACTAGCGGGGGGCGGTCAGATACGCAGTATTTT
CDR3: CASSPGTSGGRSDTQYF

size: NA
J: TRBJ2-5
V: TRBV3-1/TRBV3-2
D: NA
DNA: TGTGCCAGCAGCTTAAAGACCGGGAAACAAGAGACCCAGTACTTC
CDR3: CASSLKTGKQETQYF

size: NA
J: TRBJ2-7
V: TRBV5-5
D: NA
DNA: TGTGCCAGCAGCTTGGCGGGGAACGAGCAGTACTTC
CDR3: CASSLAGNEQYF

size: NA
J: TRBJ2-1
V: TRBV3-1/TRBV3-2
D: TRBD2
DNA: TGTGCCAGCAGCCAAGGCGGGGGTATAGGGGCGAATGAGCAGTTCTTC
CDR3: CASSQGGGIGANEQFF

size: NA
J: TRBJ2-1
V: TRBV6-6
D: TRBD2
DNA: TGTGCCAGCAGTCCAACAGGTTTTCGGACTAGGGGAGGGGAGCAGTTCTTC
CDR3: CASSPTGFRTRGGEQFF

size: NA
J: TRBJ2-1
V: TRBV10-1
D: TRBD2
DNA: TGCGCCAGCAGTGAGTCCGCGGGAGGGCCCAAGAATGAGCAGTTCTTC
CDR3: CASSESAGGPKNEQFF

size: once
J: TRBJ2-3
V: TRBV3-1/TRBV3-2
D: NA
DNA: TGTGCCAGCAGCCAAGGCCTACCGAGGACAGATACGCAGTATTTT
CDR3: CASSQGLPRTDTQYF

size: NA
J: TRBJ2-5
V: TRBV5-6
D: TRBD2
DNA: TGTGCCAGCAGCTTTGGCCGGGGGGGAGAGACCCAGTACTTC
CDR3: CASSFGRGGETQYF

size: once
J: TRBJ2-2
V: TRBV24-1
D: NA
DNA: TGTGCCACCAGCAGTAGGGGAACGAACACCGGGGAGCTGTTTTTT
CDR3: CATSSRGTNTGELFF

size: NA
J: TRBJ1-5
V: TRBV2
D: NA
DNA: TGTGCCAGCGGGACACAACAGGGATATAGCAATCAGCCCCAGCATTTT
CDR3: CASGTQQGYSNQPQHF

size: NA
J: TRBJ2-7
V: TRBV5-1
D: TRBD2
DNA: TGCGCCAGCAGCTTGTATTCGGCGGGAGGATCCTACGAGCAGTACTTC
CDR3: CASSLYSAGGSYEQYF

size: NA
J: TRBJ1-2
V: TRBV2
D: NA
DNA: TGTGCCAGCAGCGTAACACAGAATTATGGCTACACCTTC
CDR3: CASSVTQNYGYTF

size: NA
J: TRBJ2-5
V: TRBV7-2
D: NA
DNA: TGTGCCAGCAGCCTGGCGGTGGGCGGGGAGAGAGAGACCCAGTACTTC
CDR3: CASSLAVGGERETQYF

size: NA
J: TRBJ2-7
V: TRBV7-9
D: TRBD2
DNA: TGTGCCAGCAGCTTAGTAAGCGGGGACGTTTACGAGCAGTACTTC
CDR3: CASSLVSGDVYEQYF

size: NA
J: TRBJ2-5
V: TRBV2
D: NA
DNA: TGTGCCAGCACCGGGGAACTAGTCTCAGAGACCCAGTACTTC
CDR3: CASTGELVSETQYF

size: NA
J: TRBJ1-1
V: TRBV5-1
D: NA
DNA: TGCGCCAGCCTCCGGGGGGGAACAAACACTGAAGCTTTCTTT
CDR3: CASLRGGTNTEAFF

size: few
J: TRBJ1-2
V: TRBV5-3
D: TRBD1
DNA: TGTGCCAGAAGCCGGACAGGGGCCAACTATGGCTACACCTTC
CDR3: CARSRTGANYGYTF

size: NA
J: TRBJ2-3
V: TRBV18
D: NA
DNA: TGTGCCAGCTCTCCGACAGCGTCTAGCACAGATACGCAGTATTTT
CDR3: CASSPTASSTDTQYF

size: NA
J: TRBJ2-2
V: TRBV20-1
D: TRBD2
DNA: TGCAGTGCTAGTTCCAGCGGGGGGGCCGGGGAGCTGTTTTTT
CDR3: CSASSSGGAGELFF

size: NA
J: TRBJ2-3
V: TRBV2
D: TRBD2
DNA: TGTGCCAGCCGAACTAGCGGGAGCGGAGATACGCAGTATTTT
CDR3: CASRTSGSGDTQYF

size: NA
J: TRBJ1-4
V: TRBV27
D: TRBD1
DNA: TGTGCCAGCAGTTTAGCGACAGGGTTAGGAGAAAAACTGTTTTTT
CDR3: CASSLATGLGEKLFF

size: few
J: TRBJ1-5
V: TRBV19
D: NA
DNA: TGTGCCAGTCGAGGACAGCTTTATAGCAATCAGCCCCAGCATTTT
CDR3: CASRGQLYSNQPQHF

size: NA
J: TRBJ2-3
V: TRBV7-2
D: NA
DNA: TGTGCCAGCAGCTTAACGGGACTCCGCACAGATACGCAGTATTTT
CDR3: CASSLTGLRTDTQYF

size: NA
J: TRBJ2-3
V: TRBV12-5
D: NA
DNA: TGTGCTAGTGGTCCTAGCACAGATACGCAGTATTTT
CDR3: CASGPSTDTQYF

size: few
J: TRBJ1-6
V: TRBV9
D: TRBD1
DNA: TGTGCCAGCAGCGTAGGGGACAGGGCTTCACCCCTCCACTTT
CDR3: CASSVGDRASPLHF

size: few
J: TRBJ2-7
V: TRBV5-5
D: NA
DNA: TGTGCCAGCAGCACCGGGACTGGCTACGAGCAGTACTTC
CDR3: CASSTGTGYEQYF

size: NA
J: TRBJ1-5
V: TRBV24-1
D: NA
DNA: TGTGCCACCAGTGATTTTTGGGGGGAAGGCAATCAGCCCCAGCATTTT
CDR3: CATSDFWGEGNQPQHF

size: NA
J: TRBJ1-4
V: TRBV4-2
D: TRBD1
DNA: TGTGCCAGCAGCCCCCGGACAGGACTCGGTGAAAAACTGTTTTTT
CDR3: CASSPRTGLGEKLFF

size: NA
J: TRBJ1-2
V: TRBV2
D: TRBD1
DNA: TGTGCCAGCAGTGAGTGGACAGGGGTTTATGGCTACACCTTC
CDR3: CASSEWTGVYGYTF

size: NA
J: TRBJ2-3
V: TRBV15
D: TRBD2
DNA: TGTGCCACCAGCAGAGTTGCGGGAGGGACGACAGATACGCAGTATTTT
CDR3: CATSRVAGGTTDTQYF

size: NA
J: TRBJ1-1
V: TRBV5-1
D: NA
DNA: TGCGCCAGCACTGAACAGCTGAACACTGAAGCTTTCTTT
CDR3: CASTEQLNTEAFF